The rows below give T cell receptor beta chains drawn from one sample of a study of shared clonotypes between healthy human individuals. The repertoire was sequenced with immunoSEQ multiplex PCR; TCRdb's copy has only in-frame clones and lacks some. The repertoire holds approximately 2.3 million clones, with more than 85% as singletons. Input material: naive CD4+ T cells from PBMCs. The receptors stem from a young man in good health. Some clones in this sample may be carry-over from other donors' samples. Both conserved end residues are part of each CDR3. A D gene is named only where the DNA matches it firmly. Expanded clones get a size class; other rows say once, few or many, or leave the size out.

J: TRBJ2-7
V: TRBV28
D: TRBD1
size: -
DNA: TGTGCCAGCAGTTGGGGACAGGGTTTACAGCAGTACTTC
CDR3: CASSWGQGLQQYF

J: TRBJ1-6
V: TRBV4-1
D: TRBD1
size: -
DNA: TGCGCCAGCAGCCCAGGGGGTCCCCGCGGTAATTCACCCCTCCACTTT
CDR3: CASSPGGPRGNSPLHF

J: TRBJ2-1
V: TRBV15
D: TRBD2
size: once
DNA: TGTGCCGCCAAACCTAGCGGGTCTTACAATGAGCAGTTCTTC
CDR3: CAAKPSGSYNEQFF

J: TRBJ2-6
V: TRBV6-5
D: -
size: -
DNA: TGTGCCAGCGGCAGGGGAGGCTCTGGGGCCAACGTCCTGACTTTC
CDR3: CASGRGGSGANVLTF

J: TRBJ1-5
V: TRBV5-4
D: -
size: -
DNA: TGTGCCAGCAGCTTGAATAATCAGCCCCAGCATTTT
CDR3: CASSLNNQPQHF

J: TRBJ1-2
V: TRBV29-1
D: -
size: -
DNA: TGCAGCGTTGAAGACCGGACATGGAACTATGGCTACACCTTC
CDR3: CSVEDRTWNYGYTF

J: TRBJ1-5
V: TRBV28
D: -
size: -
DNA: TGTGCCAGCAGTTTGCTGGGAGAACATCAGCCCCAGCATTTT
CDR3: CASSLLGEHQPQHF

J: TRBJ2-1
V: TRBV6-4
D: -
size: -
DNA: TGTGCCAGCAGTAGAGACTATCTCGGTGGGGAGCAGTTCTTC
CDR3: CASSRDYLGGEQFF

J: TRBJ2-1
V: TRBV7-2
D: TRBD2
size: -
DNA: TGTGCCAGCAGCCGTTGGGCGGGAGTTTCCAATGAGCAGTTCTTC
CDR3: CASSRWAGVSNEQFF

J: TRBJ1-1
V: TRBV15
D: -
size: -
DNA: TGTGCCACCCTTGGTTCTCCCACCCGGGGGACTGAAGCTTTCTTT
CDR3: CATLGSPTRGTEAFF

J: TRBJ1-2
V: TRBV27
D: -
size: -
DNA: TGTGCCAGCAGTTACGGGACACCCGGGGTCTATGGCTACACCTTC
CDR3: CASSYGTPGVYGYTF

J: TRBJ2-7
V: TRBV28
D: -
size: -
DNA: TGTGCCAGCAGAAAACAGGGCTCGGTGACGGGGGAGCAGTACTTC
CDR3: CASRKQGSVTGEQYF

J: TRBJ1-1
V: TRBV11-3
D: -
size: -
DNA: TGTGCCAGCAGCTCCAGAATGAACACTGAAGCTTTCTTT
CDR3: CASSSRMNTEAFF

J: TRBJ2-7
V: TRBV9
D: -
size: -
DNA: TGTGCCAGCAGCGTATCTGACGTTGGATCCGAGCAGTACTTC
CDR3: CASSVSDVGSEQYF

J: TRBJ2-4
V: TRBV7-3
D: TRBD1
size: -
DNA: TGTGCCAGCAGCTCGCCGGGACAGGGGACCGGGGCCAAAAACATTCAGTACTTC
CDR3: CASSSPGQGTGAKNIQYF

J: TRBJ2-2
V: TRBV5-1
D: TRBD2
size: -
DNA: TGCGCCAGCAGCTCCTTAGCGGGAGGGCCATCCGGGGAGCTGTTTTTT
CDR3: CASSSLAGGPSGELFF

J: TRBJ2-1
V: TRBV5-4
D: TRBD2
size: -
DNA: TGTGCCAGCAGCACCCTACTAGCGGGAGGGCAGGATGAGCAGTTCTTC
CDR3: CASSTLLAGGQDEQFF